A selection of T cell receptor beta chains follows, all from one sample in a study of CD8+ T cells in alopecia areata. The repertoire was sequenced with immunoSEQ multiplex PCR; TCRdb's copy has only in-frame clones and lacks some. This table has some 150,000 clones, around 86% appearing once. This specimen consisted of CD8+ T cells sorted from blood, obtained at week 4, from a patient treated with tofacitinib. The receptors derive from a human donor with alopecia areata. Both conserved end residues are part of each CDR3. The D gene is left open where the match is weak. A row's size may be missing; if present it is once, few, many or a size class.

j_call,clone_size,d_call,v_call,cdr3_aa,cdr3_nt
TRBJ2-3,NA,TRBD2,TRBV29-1,CSVDGLAGGVTTDTQYF,TGCAGCGTTGATGGACTAGCGGGGGGCGTAACCACAGATACGCAGTATTTT
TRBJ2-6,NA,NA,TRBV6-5,CASSPTGLGANVLTF,TGTGCCAGCAGCCCAACAGGGTTGGGGGCCAACGTCCTGACTTTC
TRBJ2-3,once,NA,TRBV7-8,CASSLEVTGTDTQYF,TGTGCCAGCAGCTTAGAAGTGACGGGAACAGATACGCAGTATTTT
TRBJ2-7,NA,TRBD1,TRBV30,CAWSVQGAIYEQYF,TGTGCCTGGAGTGTACAGGGGGCTATCTACGAGCAGTACTTC
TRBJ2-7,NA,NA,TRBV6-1,CASSERPLSYEQYF,TGTGCCAGCAGTGAAAGGCCACTCTCCTACGAGCAGTACTTC
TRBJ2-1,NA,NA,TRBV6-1,CATRQEQFF,TGTGCCACTCGACAGGAGCAGTTCTTC
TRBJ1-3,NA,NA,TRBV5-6,CASSRAGTEYSGNTIYF,TGTGCCAGCAGCCGGGCGGGGACGGAGTACTCTGGAAACACCATATATTTT
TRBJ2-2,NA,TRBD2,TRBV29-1,CSVDLAGANTGELFF,TGCAGCGTTGATCTGGCGGGGGCGAACACCGGGGAGCTGTTTTTT
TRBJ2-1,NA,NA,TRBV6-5,CASSLVPHEQFF,TGTGCCAGCAGTCTAGTGCCGCATGAGCAGTTCTTC
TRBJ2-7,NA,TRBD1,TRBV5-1,CASSLVQGALDEQYF,TGCGCCAGCAGCTTGGTACAGGGGGCTTTGGACGAGCAGTACTTC
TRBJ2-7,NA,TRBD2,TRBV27,CASSLASGPYEQYF,TGTGCCAGCAGTCTGGCTAGCGGACCATACGAGCAGTACTTC
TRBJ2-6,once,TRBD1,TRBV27,CACGQGAPGANVLTF,TGTGCGTGTGGGCAGGGGGCACCTGGGGCCAACGTCCTGACTTTC
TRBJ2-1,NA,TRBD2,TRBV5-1,CASSPWTSGGSYNEQFF,TGCGCCAGCAGCCCCTGGACTAGCGGGGGATCCTACAATGAGCAGTTCTTC
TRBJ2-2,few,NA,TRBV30,CAWTRRAGELFF,TGTGCCTGGACTAGAAGGGCCGGGGAGCTGTTTTTT
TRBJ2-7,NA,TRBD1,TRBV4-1,CASSQDTEGASYEQYF,TGCGCCAGCAGCCAGGACACTGAGGGGGCATCCTACGAGCAGTACTTC
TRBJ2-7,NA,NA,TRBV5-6,CASSLGVGDYEQYF,TGTGCCAGCAGCTTGGGGGTCGGAGACTACGAGCAGTACTTC
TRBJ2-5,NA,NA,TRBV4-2,CASSRDPGLQETQYF,TGTGCCAGCAGCCGAGATCCAGGGTTACAAGAGACCCAGTACTTC
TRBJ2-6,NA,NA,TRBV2,CASSDRVAGTISGANVLTF,TGTGCCAGCAGTGACAGGGTCGCAGGTACCATCTCTGGGGCCAACGTCCTGACTTTC
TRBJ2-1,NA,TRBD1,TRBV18,CASSPPLGDRANNEQFF,TGTGCCAGCTCACCACCCTTAGGGGACAGGGCAAACAATGAGCAGTTCTTC
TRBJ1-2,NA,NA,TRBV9,CASSPDGLGMGYTF,TGTGCCAGCAGCCCGGACGGTTTAGGGATGGGCTACACCTTC
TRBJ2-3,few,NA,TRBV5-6,CASSGGSRTDTQYF,TGTGCCAGCAGCGGGGGCTCCCGCACAGATACGCAGTATTTT
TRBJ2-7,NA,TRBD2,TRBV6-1,CASSEASSGSTYEQYF,TGTGCCAGCAGTGAAGCGTCTAGCGGGAGCACCTACGAGCAGTACTTC
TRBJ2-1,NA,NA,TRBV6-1,CASLVLYNEQFF,TGTGCCAGCTTAGTCCTGTACAATGAGCAGTTCTTC
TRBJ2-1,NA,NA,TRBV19,CASTKERSYNEQFF,TGTGCCAGTACGAAGGAGAGGTCCTACAATGAGCAGTTCTTC
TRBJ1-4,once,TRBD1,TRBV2,CASRRTGSNEKLFF,TGTGCCAGCAGGCGGACAGGCTCTAATGAAAAACTGTTTTTT
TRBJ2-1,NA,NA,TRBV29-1,CSGWDFQSDEQFF,TGCAGCGGCTGGGACTTTCAAAGCGATGAGCAGTTCTTC
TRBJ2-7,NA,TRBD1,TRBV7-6,CASSLGDSSYEQYF,TGTGCCAGCAGCTTAGGGGACAGCTCCTACGAGCAGTACTTC
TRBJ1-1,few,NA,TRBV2,CASSEHWGSTEAFF,TGTGCCAGCAGTGAACACTGGGGGAGCACTGAAGCTTTCTTT
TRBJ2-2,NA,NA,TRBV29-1,CSVEVVNTGELFF,TGCAGCGTTGAGGTTGTAAACACCGGGGAGCTGTTTTTT
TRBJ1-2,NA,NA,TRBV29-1,CSVEDGSNYGYTF,TGCAGCGTTGAGGACGGCTCTAACTATGGCTACACCTTC
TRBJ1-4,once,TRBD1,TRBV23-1,CASSPSTGGHEKLFF,TGCGCCAGCAGTCCCTCGACAGGGGGCCATGAAAAACTGTTTTTT
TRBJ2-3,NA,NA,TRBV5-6,CASSVSTDTQYF,TGTGCCAGCAGCGTTAGCACAGATACGCAGTATTTT
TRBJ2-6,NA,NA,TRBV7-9,CASSLGPASGANVLTF,TGTGCCAGCAGCTTAGGTCCAGCGTCTGGGGCCAACGTCCTGACTTTC
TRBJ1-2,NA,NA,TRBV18,CASSPSGAYGYTF,TGTGCCAGCTCACCATCAGGCGCATATGGCTACACCTTC
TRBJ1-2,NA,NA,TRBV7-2,CASSLDSPLNYGYTF,TGTGCCAGCAGCTTAGACAGTCCCTTAAACTATGGCTACACCTTC
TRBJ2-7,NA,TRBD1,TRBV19,CASSSGTGGYEQYF,TGTGCCAGTAGTAGCGGGACAGGGGGCTACGAGCAGTACTTC
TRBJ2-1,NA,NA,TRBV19,CATAEGRIFNEQFF,TGTGCCACAGCCGAGGGGCGCATCTTCAATGAGCAGTTCTTC
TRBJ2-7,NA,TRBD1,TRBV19,CASSIDGTGTEPYEQYF,TGTGCCAGTAGTATAGATGGAACCGGGACAGAGCCCTACGAGCAGTACTTC
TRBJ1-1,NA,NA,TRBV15,CATSRLKGLNTEAFF,TGTGCCACCAGCAGATTGAAGGGGCTGAACACTGAAGCTTTCTTT
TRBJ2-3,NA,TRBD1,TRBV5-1,CASSSGQGTDTQYF,TGCGCCAGCAGCTCCGGACAGGGGACAGATACGCAGTATTTT
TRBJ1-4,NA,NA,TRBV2,CASSEDLRTARPKTNEKLFF,TGTGCCAGCAGTGAAGATCTTAGGACAGCGCGACCTAAGACTAATGAAAAACTGTTTTTT
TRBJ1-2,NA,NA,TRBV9,CASSGVHGYTF,TGTGCCAGCAGCGGGGTTCATGGCTACACCTTC
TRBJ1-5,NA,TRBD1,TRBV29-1,CSVQGEGVNQPQHF,TGCAGCGTTCAGGGGGAGGGAGTCAATCAGCCCCAGCATTTT
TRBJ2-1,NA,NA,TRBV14,CASSLEIMGDEQFF,TGTGCCAGCAGCCTGGAGATCATGGGGGATGAGCAGTTCTTC
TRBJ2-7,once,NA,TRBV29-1,CSVEDRVTYEQYF,TGCAGCGTTGAAGATCGAGTTACCTACGAGCAGTACTTC
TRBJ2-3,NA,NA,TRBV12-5,CASGRQSTDTQYF,TGTGCTAGTGGACGACAGAGCACAGATACGCAGTATTTT
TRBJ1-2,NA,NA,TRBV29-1,CSVETRGHYGYTF,TGCAGCGTTGAAACCAGGGGCCACTATGGCTACACCTTC